This T cell receptor (beta chain) stems from a study of siplizumab effects on memory and regulatory T cells. Concerning this clone itself: What it recognizes is unknown.

The CDR3 has 16 residues. The germline gives CDR1 SEHNR, CDR2 FQNEAQ (reference sequence). Deletions cut 0 bases from V and 2 bases from J, with 12 bases between. Profiled with immunoSEQ multiplex PCR; TCRdb holds only in-frame clones, not every one. The table lists about 3,400 clones, around half of them singletons. The authors cocultured the mixed lymphocyte reaction cells at 37 degrees C for about six days. Specimen: CFSE-low (dividing) CD4+ T cells sorted from an allogeneic mixed lymphocyte reaction. This clonotype was sampled from a human donor in good health; the cells came from an allogeneic mixed lymphocyte reaction. The rearrangement uses TRBV7-9 and TRBJ2-3; no clear D gene. In DNA form, the CDR3 reads TGTGCCAGCAGCTTAGCGCCCACATCAAACACAGATACGCAGTATTTT. Translating it yields CASSLAPTSNTDTQYF.